Given below is one TCR beta chain in context. The identical CDR3 is also encoded by other nucleotide sequences in the sample. These data come from a study of blood T cell repertoires in COVID-19. Some clones are missing from TCRdb's copy, which holds only in-frame ones; the method was immunoSEQ multiplex PCR. The sample has 250,000 to 300,000 clones, around nine tenths seen once. CDR1 SQVTM and CDR2 ANQGSEA come from the germline V gene. The CDR3 extends over 12 amino acids. V was pared by 4 bases and J by 2 bases, with 2 bases of the junction left unmatched. The sequencing sample was made of PBMCs or T cells enriched from blood (not recorded which). The V and J genes are TRBV29-1 and TRBJ2-7; 7 nucleotides match TRBD2. The TCR sequence derives from a woman in her 30s who had recovered from COVID-19. The CDR3: CSVAGGPYEQYF. The CDR3 nucleotides read TGCAGCGTTGCGGGGGGACCCTACGAGCAGTACTTC.